The entry that follows covers one TCR beta chain sequence. The data belong to a study of blood T cell repertoires in COVID-19. Participant age was about 18 to 89 years, and participants resided in fewer than 25 US areas. The data were produced by immunoSEQ multiplex PCR, yet TCRdb's version contains in-frame clones alone and is incomplete. The profile shows 350,000 or so clones, about 88% of them singletons. The clonotype originates from a woman in her 30s who had recovered from COVID-19. Specimen: PBMCs or T cells enriched from blood (not recorded which).

The CDR3: CASSSLPTGAGSEKLFF. The CDR3 DNA is TGCGCCAGCAGCTCTCTCCCAACAGGGGCTGGGAGTGAAAAACTGTTTTTT. The V gene is TRBV5-1, the J gene TRBJ1-4; 7 bases are a match to TRBD1. Germline trimming cut 3 bases from V and 7 bases from J; bases unmatched to any gene: 15. This CDR3 has 17 residues. Germline CDR1 is SGHRS and CDR2 is YFSETQ. The complete variable domain, with remaining parts taken from reference TRBV5-1 and TRBJ1-4, reads KAGVTQTPRYLIKTRGQQVTLSCSPISGHRSVSWYQQTPGQGLQFLFEYFSETQRNKGNFPGRFSGRQFSNSRSEMNVSTLELGDSALYLCASSSLPTGAGSEKLFFGSGTQLSVL.